This T cell receptor (beta chain) was profiled in a study of T-cell reconstitution after alpha-beta-depleted transplantation in children. The J segment lost 3 bases and the V segment lost 5 bases, leaving 7 bases of the junction unmatched. CDR3 length: 14 residues. Germline V CDR1 and CDR2: SGHDT, YYEEEE. The library targeted TCRbeta and was prepared with unique molecular identifiers. Via MiXCR, TCRdb re-called the PCR reads, giving one row per CDR3 protein. This sample has around 300,000 distinct CDR3 sequences, with about 9.4% found just once. The sample in question was PBMCs, obtained before TCRalphabeta/CD19-depleted stem cell transplant. This clonotype was sampled from a boy under two years old with acute myeloid leukemia, due to receive a stem cell transplant. The gene calls are TRBV5-6 and TRBJ2-5; TRBD1 agrees at 7 bases. The CDR3 nucleotides read TGTGCCAGCAGACACACCGGGACAGAAGAGACCCAGTACTTC. It specifies CASRHTGTEETQYF.